This TCR beta chain was captured by sequencing in a study of vaccination and CD4 T cells after COVID-19. Study-wide background: The study drew post-COVID samples a median approximately 100 days after diagnosis (range 35 to 161).

The Oncomine TCR Beta short-read assay was applied to DNA of cultured CD4+ T cells. Cultured CD4+ T cells yielded the extracted genomic DNA. TCRdb re-called the PCR reads through MiXCR, storing one row per CDR3 protein. This sample carries around 8,400 distinct CDR3 sequences, roughly 50% of them seen once, and the ten largest clones take around 30%. The treatment was: approximately 9-day PBMC culture with coronavirus spike peptide pools or control peptides (ViraFEST assay). As for this clonotype: Antigen: not known.

The TCR comes from a human donor who had recovered from COVID-19. The sample was CD4+ T cells from blood, cultured in vitro.

This chain's CDR3 is CASSLVGGGTEAFF. CDR3 coding DNA: TGTGCCAGCAGTTTAGTCGGGGGGGGCACTGAAGCTTTCTTT. The rearrangement joins TRBV12-3 or TRBV12-4 to TRBJ1-1, with a tentative D call TRBD1 (5 bases). With 1 base removed from V and 4 bases from J, the gap between germline ends came to 10 bases. The CDR3 runs 14 residues.